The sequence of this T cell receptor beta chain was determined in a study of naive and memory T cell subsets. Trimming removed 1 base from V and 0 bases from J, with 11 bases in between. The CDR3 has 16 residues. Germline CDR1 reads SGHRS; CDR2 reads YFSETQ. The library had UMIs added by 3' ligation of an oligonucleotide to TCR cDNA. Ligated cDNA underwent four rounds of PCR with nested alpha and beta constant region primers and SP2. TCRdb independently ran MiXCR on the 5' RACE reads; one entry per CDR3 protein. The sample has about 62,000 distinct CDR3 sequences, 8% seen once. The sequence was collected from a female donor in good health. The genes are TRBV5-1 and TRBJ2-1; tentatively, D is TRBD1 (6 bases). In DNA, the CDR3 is TGCGCCAGCAGCTTGTCAGGGGATGGCTCCTACAATGAGCAGTTCTTC. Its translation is CASSLSGDGSYNEQFF.